These 21 T cell receptor beta chains were sequenced from one sample in a study of Tregs in tolerant kidney transplant recipients. Assay: immunoSEQ multiplex PCR; the TCRdb copy retains only in-frame clones and omits some. The table lists around 16,000 clones, around nine tenths of them singletons. Material for sequencing was CD8+ T cells from blood. Receptors originate from a human donor in good health.

The V gene is TRBV30, the J gene TRBJ2-7; a weak D match, TRBD2 (6 bases). CDR1 and CDR2 from the germline V gene are GTSNPN and SVGIG (reference sequence). The CDR3 runs to 13 residues. V gave up 4 bases and J gave up 2 bases, with 12 bases separating them. This CDR3 is CAWMARGTYEQYF. Here the CDR3 DNA reads TGTGCCTGGATGGCGCGGGGCACCTACGAGCAGTACTTC. Full variable domain (outside the CDR3, taken from reference TRBV30 and TRBJ2-7): SQTIHQWPATLVQPVGSPLSLECTVEGTSNPNLYWYRQAAGRGLQLLFYSVGIGQISSEVPQNLSASRPQDRQFILSSKKLLLSDSGFYLCAWMARGTYEQYFGPGTRLTVT.

This chain uses TRBV7-3 with TRBJ2-3; D assignment may be TRBD1 or TRBD2 (5 bases each). V lost 1 base and J 5 bases, leaving 22 bases between the germline ends. The CDR3 has 18 residues. Germline values: CDR1 SGHTA, CDR2 FQGTGA. The CDR3, as DNA: TGTGCCAGCAGCTTAAGAGGACTCAGGGACGGACCTCGAGATACGCAGTATTTT. Translating it yields CASSLRGLRDGPRDTQYF.

J is TRBJ2-7 and V is TRBV5-1; 7 nucleotides match TRBD2. The ends lost 0 bases at V and 2 bases at J; junction bases unmatched: 8. From germline, CDR1 is SGHRS and CDR2 YFSETQ. The CDR3 is 16 amino acids. Here the CDR3 DNA reads TGCGCCAGCAGCTTGGGGTTCCAGAGCGGGACCTACGAGCAGTACTTC. This translates into CASSLGFQSGTYEQYF.

The gene calls are TRBV30 and TRBJ1-6, with 10 bases matching TRBD1. The CDR3 spans 14 residues. Germline CDR1 and CDR2: GTSNPN and SVGIG (reference sequence). V trimming: 0 bases; J trimming: 10 bases; junction bases outside the gene matches: 3. DNA of the CDR3: TGTGCCTGGAGTGTGGGACAGGGGAACTCACCCCTCCACTTT. Translating gives CAWSVGQGNSPLHF.

The CDR3 sequence is CASSSVGSGTDTQYF. The DNA for the CDR3 is TGTGCCAGCAGTTCTGTTGGGAGTGGCACAGATACGCAGTATTTT. V gene TRBV27 combines with J gene TRBJ2-3; D may be TRBD2 (5 bases). CDR3 size: 15 residues. V lost 4 bases and J lost 1, with 12 bases in between. Germline lookup yields CDR1 MNHEY and CDR2 SMNVEV (reference sequence).

The chain combines TRBV9 with TRBJ1-1; D not certain. This CDR3 region has 15 residues. The V end was cut by 5 bases, the J end by 0 bases, with 14 bases between. CDR1 SGDLS and CDR2 YYNGEE come from the germline V gene. The CDR3 nucleotides are TGTGCCAGCAGGGAACCACCGTTCATGAACACTGAAGCTTTCTTT. It is translated as CASREPPFMNTEAFF.

The genes are TRBV27 and TRBJ1-5, with unresolved D. CDR3 length equals 13 residues. Germline V lookup: CDR1 MNHEY, CDR2 SMNVEV (reference sequence). Trimming cost V 6 bases and J 5 bases, with 11 bases left between them. In nucleotides, the CDR3 is TGTGCCAGCAGCGGCGGAGCAGATCAGCCCCAGCATTTT. This translates into CASSGGADQPQHF.

The genes are TRBV19 and TRBJ2-2; D is uncertain. Germline V CDR1 and CDR2: LNHDA, SQIVND (reference sequence). Trimming removed 5 bases from V and 4 bases from J, with 17 bases in between. The CDR3 is 16 residues long. The CDR3 coding sequence is TGTGCCAGTAGTCTACCTACTACCTCGACCACCGGGGAGCTGTTTTTT. Residues: CASSLPTTSTTGELFF.

V and J are TRBV5-6 and TRBJ2-1, with 7 bases aligning to TRBD2. The CDR3 covers 16 residues. The germline CDR1 and CDR2 sequences are SGHDT and YYEEEE. The V gene end was trimmed by 2 bases and the J gene end by 0 bases; junction bases not matched to a gene: 5. The DNA for the CDR3 is TGTGCCAGCAGCTTAGGGCTAGCGGACTCCTACAATGAGCAGTTCTTC. It is translated as CASSLGLADSYNEQFF.

This chain connects TRBV5-1 to TRBJ1-3; 8 nucleotides line up with TRBD1. The V gene's germline CDR1 is SGHRS and CDR2 YFSETQ. V lost 7 bases to trimming and J lost 3 bases; unmatched junction nucleotides: 9. This CDR3 is built from 15 residues. Here the CDR3 DNA reads TGCGCCAGCTCCCCCGGGACAGGCAATGGAAACACCATATATTTT. Its translation is CASSPGTGNGNTIYF.

The chain carries TRBV4-1 and TRBJ2-7, with 7 positions matching TRBD1. V lost 0 bases and J lost 6; bases outside the gene matches: 5. CDR1 is MGHRA, CDR2 YSYEKL, per germline. CDR3 length: 14 amino acids. The CDR3 loop reads CASSQETGKSEQYF. The CDR3 bases are TGCGCCAGCAGCCAAGAGACAGGGAAAAGCGAGCAGTACTTC.

The chain has TRBV5-8 and TRBJ1-5; no firm D call. CDR3 length: 14 residues. Per germline, CDR1 SGHTS and CDR2 YDEGEE. The ends were cut back, 4 bases at V and 5 bases at J, with 13 bases in the middle. The CDR3 region has the DNA TGTGCCAGCAGCCTCCGGTACGGTGATCAGCCCCAGCATTTT. It encodes CASSLRYGDQPQHF.

Concerning this clone itself: At one end, the junction sequence differs from germline, possibly due to a read error. V gene TRBV27 combines with J gene TRBJ2-7, with TRBD2 identical over 9 bases. Germline CDR1 MNHEY, CDR2 SMNVEV (reference sequence). This CDR3 comprises 13 residues. The chain's CDR3 is CASSLIGGRAPDF. CDR3 bases: TGTGCCAGCAGTTTAATCGGCGGGAGGGCCCCGGACTTC.

The table lists this clone with a count of one. The chain carries TRBV27 and TRBJ2-7, with 7 bases that match TRBD1. Per the germline V gene, CDR1 is MNHEY and CDR2 is SMNVEV (reference sequence). J lost 5 bases, V lost 6 bases, and 13 bases had no gene match. The CDR3 runs 15 residues. The CDR3, as DNA: TGTGCCAGCAGCTTAAAGGAGACAGGGTTCCACGAGCAGTACTTC. Translating it yields CASSLKETGFHEQYF.

CDR3 region: CASSQEKTGWNEKLFF. In DNA, the CDR3 is TGCGCCAGCAGCCAAGAAAAGACAGGGTGGAATGAAAAACTGTTTTTT. The gene calls are TRBV4-3 and TRBJ1-4; 7 bases align to TRBD1. V trimming: 0 bases; J trimming: 5 bases; junction bases outside the gene matches: 6. This CDR3 contains 16 residues. CDR1 and CDR2 from the germline V gene are LGHNA and YSLEER.

The chain has TRBV7-9 and TRBJ2-7, with 7 nucleotides matching TRBD2. Germline lookup yields CDR1 SEHNR and CDR2 FQNEAQ (reference sequence). J gave up 6 bases and V 4 bases, and 3 bases lay outside the gene matches. CDR3 length equals 12 residues. The CDR3 loop reads CASSWGGGEQYF. The CDR3 nucleotides read TGTGCCAGCAGCTGGGGGGGTGGCGAGCAGTACTTC.

J is TRBJ2-2 and V is TRBV27; possibly TRBD2 for D (5 bases). The V and J ends lost 8 bases and 5 bases respectively, with 12 bases between them. The V gene's germline CDR1 is MNHEY and CDR2 SMNVEV (reference sequence). The CDR3 covers 13 residues. As DNA, the CDR3 is TGTGCCAGCTCTACTAGTCCGACCGGGGAGCTGTTTTTT. Residues: CASSTSPTGELFF.

The rearrangement uses TRBV6-4 and TRBJ2-1; D remains unclear. Germline V CDR1 and CDR2: MRHNA, SNTAGT. V was pared by 10 bases and J by 3 bases, with 13 bases between. The CDR3 consists of 13 residues. This CDR3 is CATSSGHYNEQFF. CDR3 DNA: TGTGCCACCTCGTCAGGCCACTACAATGAGCAGTTCTTC.

The rearrangement links TRBV4-3 to TRBJ1-1; 8 positions agree with TRBD1. The CDR3 totals 17 residues. CDR1 is LGHNA and CDR2 is YSLEER in the germline V gene. J gave up 1 base and V 0 bases, and 7 bases lay outside the gene matches. CDR3: CASSQDVRTGWNTEAFF. CDR3 nucleotides: TGCGCCAGCAGCCAAGATGTTCGGACAGGGTGGAACACTGAAGCTTTCTTT.

The rearrangement uses TRBV2 and TRBJ1-5; perhaps TRBD1 as D (5 bases). The CDR3 is 13 amino acids. Between the trimmed V and J ends, which lost 6 bases and 6 bases, there was a span of 12 bases. The V gene's germline CDR1 is SNHLY and CDR2 FYNNEI. The CDR3 sequence: CASRASGAQPQHF. In DNA form, the CDR3 reads TGTGCCAGCAGAGCCAGCGGGGCTCAGCCCCAGCATTTT.

This clone has only a few counts. This chain joins TRBV4-1 and TRBJ2-3; D remains unclear. Germline V gives CDR1 MGHRA, CDR2 YSYEKL. The CDR3 runs to 14 residues. Trimming cost V 3 bases and J 6 bases, with 13 bases left between them. CDR3 protein: CASSHMVGVDTQYF. CDR3 sequence (DNA): TGCGCCAGCAGCCACATGGTAGGAGTGGATACGCAGTATTTT.